This entry is about one T cell receptor (beta chain). The sample comes from a study of regulatory T cells in long-lasting Graves disease. Sample time point: newly diagnosed GD, antithyroid drugs for less than 3 months. RNA extracted from PBMCs served as the sequencing template. This CDR3 comprises 14 residues. Per germline, CDR1 SQVTM and CDR2 ANQGSEA. The V gene end was trimmed by 7 bases and the J gene end by 5 bases; junction bases not matched to a gene: 12. For TCR beta, libraries came from iRepertoire HTBI primers and Arm-PCR of CDR3 regions. Per the original methods: Some 60 TRBV and about 15 TRBJ segments were identified across samples. TCRdb used MiXCR to reprocess the multiplex PCR reads, holding one entry per CDR3 protein. For this entry, the V and J calls and clone size follow TCRdb and not the study's own pipeline. The table lists approximately 470,000 distinct CDR3 sequences, roughly 15% of them singletons, with 10% to 15% in the top ten.

These records were also assigned to another study, of T cells in Graves' hyperthyroidism and ophthalmopathy. As that study records: Also found in blood were most expanded thyroid clonotypes above 0.001.

The clonotype comes from a man between 40 and 49 years old with Graves disease. V gene TRBV29-1 combines with J gene TRBJ2-5, with 8 bases that match TRBD1. The source material was peripheral blood mononuclear cells (PBMCs), sampled at new diagnosis, from a patient treated with antithyroid drugs. The CDR3 loop reads CSAGRTGSGETQYF. Written as DNA, the CDR3 is TGCAGCGCTGGCCGGACAGGGTCAGGGGAGACCCAGTACTTC.